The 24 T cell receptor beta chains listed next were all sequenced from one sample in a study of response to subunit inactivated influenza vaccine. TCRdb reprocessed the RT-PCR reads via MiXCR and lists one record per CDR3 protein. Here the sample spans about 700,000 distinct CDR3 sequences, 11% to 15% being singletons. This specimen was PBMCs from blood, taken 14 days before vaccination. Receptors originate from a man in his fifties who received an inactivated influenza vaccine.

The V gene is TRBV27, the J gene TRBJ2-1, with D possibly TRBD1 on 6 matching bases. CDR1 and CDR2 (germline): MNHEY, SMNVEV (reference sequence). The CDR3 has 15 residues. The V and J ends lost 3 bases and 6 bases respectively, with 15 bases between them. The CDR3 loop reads CASSFAGAWVNEQFF. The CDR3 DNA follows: TGTGCCAGCAGTTTCGCAGGGGCGTGGGTCAATGAGCAGTTCTTC.

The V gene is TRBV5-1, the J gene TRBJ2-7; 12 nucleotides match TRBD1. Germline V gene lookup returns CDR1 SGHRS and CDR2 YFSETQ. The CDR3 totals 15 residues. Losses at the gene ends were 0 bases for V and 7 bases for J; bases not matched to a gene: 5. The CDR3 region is CASSLAGTGGEEQYF. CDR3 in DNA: TGCGCCAGCAGCTTGGCGGGGACAGGGGGCGAGGAGCAGTACTTC.

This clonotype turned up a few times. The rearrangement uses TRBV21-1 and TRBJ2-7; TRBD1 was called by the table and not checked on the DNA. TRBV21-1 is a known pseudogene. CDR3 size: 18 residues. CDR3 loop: CASSRDRRIGLPSYEQYF. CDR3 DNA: TGTGCCAGCAGCAGGGACAGAAGAATAGGGCTTCCCTCCTACGAGCAGTACTTC.

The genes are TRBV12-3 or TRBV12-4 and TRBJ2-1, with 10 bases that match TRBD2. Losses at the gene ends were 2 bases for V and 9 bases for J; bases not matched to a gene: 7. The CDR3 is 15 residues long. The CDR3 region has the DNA TGTGCCAGCAGTTTATCAAGCGGGAGGGCCGGTGAGCAGTTCTTC. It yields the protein CASSLSSGRAGEQFF.

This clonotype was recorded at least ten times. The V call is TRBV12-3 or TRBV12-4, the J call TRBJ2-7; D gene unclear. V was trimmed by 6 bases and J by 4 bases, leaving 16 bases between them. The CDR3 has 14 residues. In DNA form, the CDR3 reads TGTGCCAGCAGCCTCGGACGGGCAAGGTACGAGCAGTACTTC. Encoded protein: CASSLGRARYEQYF.

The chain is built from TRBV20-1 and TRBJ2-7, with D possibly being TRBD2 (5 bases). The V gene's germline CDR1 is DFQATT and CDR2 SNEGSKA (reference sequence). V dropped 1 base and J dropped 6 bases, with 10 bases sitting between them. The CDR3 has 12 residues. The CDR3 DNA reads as TGCAGTGCTAGAGGGGTAGGGAGCGAGCAGTACTTC. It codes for CSARGVGSEQYF.

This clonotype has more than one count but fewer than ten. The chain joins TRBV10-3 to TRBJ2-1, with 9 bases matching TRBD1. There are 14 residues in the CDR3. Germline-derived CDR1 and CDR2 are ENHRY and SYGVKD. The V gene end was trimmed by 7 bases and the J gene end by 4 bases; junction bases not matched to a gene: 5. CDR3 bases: TGTGCCATCAACCCGACAGGGGGATACAATGAGCAGTTCTTC. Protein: CAINPTGGYNEQFF.

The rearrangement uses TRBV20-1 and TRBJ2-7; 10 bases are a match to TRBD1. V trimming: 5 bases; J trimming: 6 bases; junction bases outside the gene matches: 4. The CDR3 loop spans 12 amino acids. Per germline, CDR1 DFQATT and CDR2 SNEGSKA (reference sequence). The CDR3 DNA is TGCAGTGCTCGCCGGGACAGGGGCGAGCAGTACTTC. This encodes CSARRDRGEQYF.

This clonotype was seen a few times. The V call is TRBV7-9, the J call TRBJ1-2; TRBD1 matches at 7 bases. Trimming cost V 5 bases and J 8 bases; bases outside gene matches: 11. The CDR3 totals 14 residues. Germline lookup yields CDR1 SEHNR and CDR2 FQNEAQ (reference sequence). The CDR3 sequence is CASSRDSVLWGYTF. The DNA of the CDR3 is TGTGCCAGCAGCCGGGACAGCGTCTTGTGGGGCTACACCTTC. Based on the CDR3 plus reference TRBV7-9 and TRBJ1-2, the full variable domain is DTGVSQNPRHKITKRGQNVTFRCDPISEHNRLYWYRQTLGQGPEFLTYFQNEAQLEKSRLLSDRFSAERPKGSFSTLEIQRTEQGDSAMYLCASSRDSVLWGYTFGSGTRLTVV.

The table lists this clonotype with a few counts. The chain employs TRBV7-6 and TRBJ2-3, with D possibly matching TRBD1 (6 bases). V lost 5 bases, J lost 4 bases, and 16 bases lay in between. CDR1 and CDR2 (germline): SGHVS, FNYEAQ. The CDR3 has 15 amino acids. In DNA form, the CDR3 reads TGTGCCAGCAGCGCCCGGGACACCAGGCCAGATACGCAGTATTTT. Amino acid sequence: CASSARDTRPDTQYF.

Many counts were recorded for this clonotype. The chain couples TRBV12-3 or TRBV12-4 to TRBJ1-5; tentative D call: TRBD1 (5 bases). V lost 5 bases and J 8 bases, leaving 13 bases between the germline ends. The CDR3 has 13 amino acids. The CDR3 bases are TGTGCCAGCAGTGGAGGAGGGGTGAAGCCCCAGCATTTT. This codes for CASSGGGVKPQHF.

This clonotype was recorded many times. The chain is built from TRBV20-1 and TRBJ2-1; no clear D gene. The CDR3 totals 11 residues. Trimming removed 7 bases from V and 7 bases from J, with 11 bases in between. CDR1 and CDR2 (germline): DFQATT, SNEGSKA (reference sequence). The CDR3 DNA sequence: TGCAGTGGATTCGGTAGTAATGAGCAGTTCTTC. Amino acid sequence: CSGFGSNEQFF.

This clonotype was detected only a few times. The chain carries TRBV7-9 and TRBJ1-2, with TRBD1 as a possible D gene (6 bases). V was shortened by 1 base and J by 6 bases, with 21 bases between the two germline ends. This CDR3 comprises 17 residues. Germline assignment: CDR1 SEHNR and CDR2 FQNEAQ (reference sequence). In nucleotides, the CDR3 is TGTGCCAGCAGCTTAGGTACCCCACAGGGCAGCCCCAATGGCTACACCTTC. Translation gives CASSLGTPQGSPNGYTF. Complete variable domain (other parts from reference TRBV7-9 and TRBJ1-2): DTGVSQNPRHKITKRGQNVTFRCDPISEHNRLYWYRQTLGQGPEFLTYFQNEAQLEKSRLLSDRFSAERPKGSFSTLEIQRTEQGDSAMYLCASSLGTPQGSPNGYTFGSGTRLTVV.

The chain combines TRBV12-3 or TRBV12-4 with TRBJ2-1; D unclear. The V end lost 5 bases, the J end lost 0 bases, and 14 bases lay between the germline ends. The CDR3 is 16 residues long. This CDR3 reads CASSTRKGLSYNEQFF. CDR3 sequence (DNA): TGTGCCAGCAGTACCAGGAAGGGTCTCTCCTACAATGAGCAGTTCTTC.

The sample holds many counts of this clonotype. As DNA, the CDR3 is TGTGCCAGCAGCTCCTGGGGACAGGCCTACGAGCAGTACTTC. Translated: CASSSWGQAYEQYF. The gene calls are TRBV7-2 and TRBJ2-7; TRBD1 agrees at 8 bases. CDR1 and CDR2 (germline): SGHTA, FQGNSA. The CDR3 is 14 amino acids. V lost 4 bases to trimming and J lost 2 bases; unmatched junction nucleotides: 4. Supplemented by reference TRBV7-2 and TRBJ2-7, the full variable domain reads GAGVSQSPSNKVTEKGKDVELRCDPISGHTALYWYRQSLGQGLEFLIYFQGNSAPDKSGLPSDRFSAERTGGSVSTLTIQRTQQEDSAVYLCASSSWGQAYEQYFGPGTRLTVT.

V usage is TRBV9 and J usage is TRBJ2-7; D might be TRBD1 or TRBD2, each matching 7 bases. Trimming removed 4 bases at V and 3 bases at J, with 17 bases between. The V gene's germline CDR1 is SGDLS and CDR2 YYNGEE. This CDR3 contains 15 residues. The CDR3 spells CASSSQGGPNYEQYF. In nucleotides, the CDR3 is TGTGCCAGCAGCTCCCAGGGGGGGCCGAACTACGAGCAGTACTTC.

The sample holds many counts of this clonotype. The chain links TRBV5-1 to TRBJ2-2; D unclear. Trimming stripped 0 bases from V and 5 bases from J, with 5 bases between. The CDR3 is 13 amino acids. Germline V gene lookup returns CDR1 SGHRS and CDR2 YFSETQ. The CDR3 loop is CASSLDGTGELFF. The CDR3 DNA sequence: TGCGCCAGCAGCTTGGATGGGACCGGGGAGCTGTTTTTT.

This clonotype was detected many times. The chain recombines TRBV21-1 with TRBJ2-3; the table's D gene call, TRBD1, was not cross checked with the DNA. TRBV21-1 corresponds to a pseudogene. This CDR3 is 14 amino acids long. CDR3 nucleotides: TGTGCCAGCAGCATCGGCGGCCCGAGGGATACGCAGTATTTT. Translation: CASSIGGPRDTQYF.

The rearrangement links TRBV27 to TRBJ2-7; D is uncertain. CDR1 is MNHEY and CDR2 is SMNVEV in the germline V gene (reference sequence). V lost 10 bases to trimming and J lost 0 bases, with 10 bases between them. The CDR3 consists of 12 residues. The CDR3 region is CATGVDSYEQYF. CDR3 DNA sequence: TGTGCCACTGGTGTTGACTCCTACGAGCAGTACTTC.

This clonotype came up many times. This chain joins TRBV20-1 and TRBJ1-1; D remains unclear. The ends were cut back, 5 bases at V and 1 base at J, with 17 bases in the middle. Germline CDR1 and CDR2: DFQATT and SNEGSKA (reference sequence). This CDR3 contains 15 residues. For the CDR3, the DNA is TGCAGTGCTTCCTATGCAGCCGCGGGGAACACTGAAGCTTTCTTT. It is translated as CSASYAAAGNTEAFF.

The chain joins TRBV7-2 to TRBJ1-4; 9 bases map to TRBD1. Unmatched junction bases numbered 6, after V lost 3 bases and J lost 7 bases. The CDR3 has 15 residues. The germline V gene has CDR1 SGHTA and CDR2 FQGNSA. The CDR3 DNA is TGTGCCAGCAGCTTCAACAGGGGGCTGTTTGAAAAACTGTTTTTT. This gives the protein CASSFNRGLFEKLFF.

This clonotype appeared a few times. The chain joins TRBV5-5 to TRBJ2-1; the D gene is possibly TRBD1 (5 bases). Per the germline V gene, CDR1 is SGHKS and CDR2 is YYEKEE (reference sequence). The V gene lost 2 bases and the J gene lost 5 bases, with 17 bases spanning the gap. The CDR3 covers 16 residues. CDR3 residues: CASSLSGEGVHNEQFF. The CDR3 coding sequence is TGTGCCAGCAGCTTAAGTGGGGAAGGGGTGCACAATGAGCAGTTCTTC.

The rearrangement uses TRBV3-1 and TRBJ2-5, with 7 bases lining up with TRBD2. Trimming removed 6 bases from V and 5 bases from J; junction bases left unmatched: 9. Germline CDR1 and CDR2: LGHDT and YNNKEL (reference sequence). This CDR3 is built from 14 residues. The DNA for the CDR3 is TGTGCCAGCAGTTCGACCGGACTAGTGGAGACCCAGTACTTC. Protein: CASSSTGLVETQYF.

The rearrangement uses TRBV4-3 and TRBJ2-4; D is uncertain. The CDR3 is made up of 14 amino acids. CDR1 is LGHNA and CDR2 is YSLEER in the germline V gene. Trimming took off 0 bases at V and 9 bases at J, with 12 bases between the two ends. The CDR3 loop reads CASSQDRPPGIQYF. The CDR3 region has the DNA TGCGCCAGCAGCCAAGATAGGCCACCCGGCATTCAGTACTTC.